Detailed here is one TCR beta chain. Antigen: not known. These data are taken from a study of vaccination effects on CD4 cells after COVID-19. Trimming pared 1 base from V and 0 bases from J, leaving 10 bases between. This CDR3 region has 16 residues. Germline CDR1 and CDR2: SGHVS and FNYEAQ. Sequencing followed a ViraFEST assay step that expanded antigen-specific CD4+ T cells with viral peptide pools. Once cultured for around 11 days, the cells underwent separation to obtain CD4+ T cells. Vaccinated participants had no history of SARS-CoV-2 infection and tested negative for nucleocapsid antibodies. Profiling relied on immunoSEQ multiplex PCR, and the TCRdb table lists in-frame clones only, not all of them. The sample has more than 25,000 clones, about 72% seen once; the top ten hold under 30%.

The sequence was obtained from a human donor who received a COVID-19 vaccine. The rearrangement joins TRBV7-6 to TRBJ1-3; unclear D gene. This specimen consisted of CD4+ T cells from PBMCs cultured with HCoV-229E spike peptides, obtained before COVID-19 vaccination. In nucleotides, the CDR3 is TGTGCCAGCAGCTTAGGACGGTGGCTCTCTGGAAACACCATATATTTT. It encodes CASSLGRWLSGNTIYF.